The 26 T cell receptor beta chains below come from one sample, sequenced in a study of blood T cells in healthy people across ages. Combining a sample-barcoded 5' primer with a J-beta primer mix, a second PCR ran for roughly 6 to 11 cycles. TCRdb reanalysed the 5' RACE reads using MiXCR and keeps one entry per CDR3 protein. The sample has 1.5 million to 2 million distinct CDR3 sequences, around 40% seen once; the top ten hold more than 20%. Sequencing was carried out using blood. The receptor set was obtained from a human donor in good health.

This clonotype was observed a handful of times. The V and J genes are TRBV20-1 and TRBJ2-7; D might be TRBD1 (6 bases). The CDR3 has 14 amino acids. V lost 3 bases to trimming and J lost 3 bases, with 15 bases between them. Per the germline V gene, CDR1 is DFQATT and CDR2 is SNEGSKA (reference sequence). CDR3 region: CSASVGQGHYEQYF. CDR3 nucleotide sequence: TGCAGTGCTAGCGTGGGGCAGGGACACTACGAGCAGTACTTC.

This clonotype was observed a few times. The chain couples TRBV27 to TRBJ1-2; 9 nucleotides line up with TRBD1. Germline trimming cut 5 bases from V and 7 bases from J; bases unmatched to any gene: 5. The CDR3 is 13 residues long. The germline V gene encodes CDR1 MNHEY and CDR2 SMNVEV (reference sequence). The CDR3 nucleotides are TGTGCCAGCAGTGCACAGGGGGCTTTTGGCTACACCTTC. Amino acid sequence: CASSAQGAFGYTF.

This clonotype occurred a few times. The CDR3 protein is CASSSQWGGANYGYTF. Written as DNA, the CDR3 is TGTGCCAGCAGCTCGCAGTGGGGGGGCGCCAACTATGGCTACACCTTC. The chain has TRBV7-2 and TRBJ1-2, with D possibly being TRBD1 (6 bases). V dropped 4 bases and J dropped 2 bases, with 17 bases sitting between them. The CDR3 loop spans 16 amino acids. Germline CDR1 SGHTA, CDR2 FQGNSA.

The chain uses TRBV19 and TRBJ1-5; 7 bases fit TRBD1. Germline values: CDR1 LNHDA, CDR2 SQIVND (reference sequence). This CDR3 has 14 amino acids. V was pared by 9 bases and J by 3 bases, with 8 bases of the junction left unmatched. The CDR3 nucleotides are TGTGCCAGCAATTTTAGGGGGCACAATCAGCCCCAGCATTTT. Encoded protein: CASNFRGHNQPQHF.

V is TRBV21-1 and J is TRBJ2-6; the DNA was not used to check the table's D call, TRBD1. TRBV21-1 is termed a pseudogene. The CDR3 covers 21 residues. The chain's CDR3 is CASSKGPIGTGHLSGANVLTF. As DNA, the CDR3 is TGTGCCAGCAGCAAAGGGCCCATTGGAACAGGCCACCTCTCTGGGGCCAACGTCCTGACTTTC.

A few counts support this clonotype. The chain recombines TRBV4-2 with TRBJ2-5, with TRBD2 as a possible D gene (7 bases). The CDR3 totals 19 residues. The germline V and J ends were trimmed by 4 bases and 2 bases, with 26 bases remaining between them. Germline-derived CDR1 and CDR2 are LGHNA and YNFKEQ. CDR3 protein: CASSRQQRGAGALQETQYF. The CDR3 DNA reads as TGTGCCAGCAGCCGACAACAAAGGGGGGCGGGAGCTCTTCAAGAGACCCAGTACTTC.

A word on this clonotype: A junction end diverges from the germline sequence, so it may reflect a read error. J is TRBJ1-1 and V is TRBV7-9; D remains ambiguous. Germline V gives CDR1 SEHNR, CDR2 FQNEAQ (reference sequence). The CDR3 loop spans 14 amino acids. For the CDR3, the DNA is TGTGCCAGCAGCCCCTCAGTTGTCTCCACTGGAGCTTTCTTT. Its protein product is CASSPSVVSTGAFF.

The J gene is TRBJ2-7, the V gene TRBV20-1, with no clear D. The J call may be wrong; the DNA end is better matched by TRBJ2-5. The CDR3 runs 14 residues. Germline V CDR1 and CDR2: DFQATT, SNEGSKA (reference sequence). The CDR3 sequence: CSARDQPPMETQYF. CDR3 DNA: TGCAGTGCTAGAGATCAGCCCCCTATGGAGACCCAGTACTTC.

The rearrangement joins TRBV3-1 to TRBJ2-7, with D possibly called TRBD1 or TRBD2 (5 bases each). V dropped 0 bases and J dropped 8 bases, with 11 bases sitting between them. The length of the CDR3 is 13 residues. The germline V gene encodes CDR1 LGHDT and CDR2 YNNKEL (reference sequence). In DNA form, the CDR3 reads TGTGCCAGCAGCCAAGAAAGCAAGGGACAGCAGTACTTC. Its protein is CASSQESKGQQYF.

This clonotype was seen more than once but under ten times. The chain couples TRBV5-1 to TRBJ1-2; D may be TRBD1 (5 bases). Deletions cut 0 bases from V and 6 bases from J, with 18 bases between. This CDR3 contains 16 residues. The germline CDR1 and CDR2 sequences are SGHRS and YFSETQ. This CDR3 is CASSLESSGPINGYTF. The CDR3 nucleotides are TGCGCCAGCAGCTTGGAGTCGTCGGGGCCTATCAATGGCTACACCTTC. Together with reference TRBV5-1 and TRBJ1-2, the CDR3 gives the full variable domain: KAGVTQTPRYLIKTRGQQVTLSCSPISGHRSVSWYQQTPGQGLQFLFEYFSETQRNKGNFPGRFSGRQFSNSRSEMNVSTLELGDSALYLCASSLESSGPINGYTFGSGTRLTVV.

The chain joins TRBV29-1 to TRBJ1-2; no clear D gene. Germline CDR1 SQVTM, CDR2 ANQGSEA. This CDR3 comprises 15 residues. Trimming cost V 0 bases and J 2 bases, with 13 bases left between them. CDR3 protein: CSVEDRRQTNYGYTF. The CDR3, as DNA: TGCAGCGTTGAAGATAGGCGACAAACGAACTATGGCTACACCTTC.

Only a few counts were recorded for this clonotype. The gene calls are TRBV20-1 and TRBJ2-3, with 9 bases aligning to TRBD1. CDR1 DFQATT and CDR2 SNEGSKA come from the germline V gene (reference sequence). The length of the CDR3 is 15 residues. The V segment lost 1 base and the J segment 3 bases; nucleotides outside the gene matches: 5. The CDR3 nucleotides read TGCAGTGCTAGAGTAACAGGGGGCGCGACAGATACGCAGTATTTT. Translating gives CSARVTGGATDTQYF.

This sequence joins TRBV15 and TRBJ2-1; 8 bases are a match to TRBD1. The CDR3 is made up of 17 amino acids. V gave up 0 bases and J gave up 7 bases; unmatched junction bases: 11. The germline V gene encodes CDR1 LNHNV and CDR2 YYDKDF (reference sequence). The CDR3 is CATSRDLGQGLGNEQFF. CDR3 nucleotide sequence: TGTGCCACCAGCAGAGATCTCGGACAGGGCCTAGGGAATGAGCAGTTCTTC. The whole variable domain, filled in from reference TRBV15 and TRBJ2-1, reads DAMVIQNPRYQVTQFGKPVTLSCSQTLNHNVMYWYQQKSSQAPKLLFHYYDKDFNNEADTPDNFQSRRPNTSFCFLDIRSPGLGDTAMYLCATSRDLGQGLGNEQFFGPGTRLTVL.

J is TRBJ2-1 and V is TRBV18; D gene unclear. This CDR3 has 15 residues. The V gene's germline CDR1 is KGHSH and CDR2 LQKENI. V lost 0 bases to trimming and J lost 9 bases, with 15 bases between them. Here the CDR3 DNA reads TGTGCCAGCTCACCACCGCTGGTTGTCCCTGCTGAGCAGTTCTTC. Translating gives CASSPPLVVPAEQFF. Complete variable domain (other parts from reference TRBV18 and TRBJ2-1): NAGVMQNPRHLVRRRGQEARLRCSPMKGHSHVYWYRQLPEEGLKFMVYLQKENIIDESGMPKERFSAEFPKEGPSILRIQQVVRGDSAAYFCASSPPLVVPAEQFFGPGTRLTVL.

This chain connects TRBV19 to TRBJ1-1; the D is unclear. The CDR3 loop spans 13 amino acids. CDR1 and CDR2 from the germline V gene are LNHDA and SQIVND (reference sequence). V lost 6 bases, J lost 3 bases, and 11 bases lay in between. CDR3 sequence (DNA): TGTGCCAGTAGATCTGGATGGGACACTGAAGCTTTCTTT. It encodes CASRSGWDTEAFF.

This clonotype was recorded a few times. This rearrangement joins TRBV2 to TRBJ2-1; D remains unclear. Germline-derived CDR1 and CDR2 are SNHLY and FYNNEI. V was trimmed by 3 bases and J by 5 bases, leaving 8 bases between them. This CDR3 is 13 amino acids long. CDR3 coding DNA: TGTGCCAGCAGTGAGAGTCTGAACAATGAGCAGTTCTTC. Amino acids: CASSESLNNEQFF.

A few counts support this clonotype. The chain links TRBV9 to TRBJ2-1; either TRBD1 or TRBD2 may supply D (6 bases each). Looked up from germline, CDR1 is SGDLS and CDR2 is YYNGEE. V was cut by 0 bases and J by 0 bases, with 10 bases left in between. This CDR3 is 16 amino acids long. CDR3 protein: CASSVDGGRSYNEQFF. The CDR3, as DNA: TGTGCCAGCAGCGTAGACGGGGGCCGCTCCTACAATGAGCAGTTCTTC. Based on the CDR3 plus reference TRBV9 and TRBJ2-1, the full variable domain is DSGVTQTPKHLITATGQRVTLRCSPRSGDLSVYWYQQSLDQGLQFLIQYYNGEERAKGNILERFSAQQFPDLHSELNLSSLELGDSALYFCASSVDGGRSYNEQFFGPGTRLTVL.

This clonotype was found many times. The chain uses TRBV12-3 or TRBV12-4 and TRBJ2-5, with unresolved D. Near its end, the DNA agrees better with TRBJ2-7, so the J call may be wrong. The CDR3 covers 12 residues. CDR3 in DNA: TGTGCCAGCAGTTTCCGTCGTGGCGAGCAGTACTTC. This sequence encodes CASSFRRGEQYF.

Comments on this clonotype: One end of the junction does not line up with germline, which may come from a read error. This chain joins TRBV4-1 and TRBJ1-5; no clear D gene. CDR1 MGHRA and CDR2 YSYEKL come from the germline V gene. The CDR3 loop spans 13 amino acids. The CDR3 DNA is TGCGTCAGCAGCCAAGGAGCTAATCAGCCCCAGCATTTT. As protein: CVSSQGANQPQHF.

The chain is built from TRBV5-5 and TRBJ2-3; 12 positions agree with TRBD2. The CDR3 is 17 residues long. Germline CDR1 is SGHKS and CDR2 is YYEKEE (reference sequence). V was pared by 3 bases and J by 0 bases, with 5 bases of the junction left unmatched. The CDR3 nucleotides are TGTGCCAGCAGCTCGAGGACTAGCGGGGCTAGCACAGATACGCAGTATTTT. Its protein product is CASSSRTSGASTDTQYF.

The genes are TRBV5-1 and TRBJ1-1, with TRBD1 as a possible D gene (5 bases). This CDR3 comprises 16 residues. From germline, CDR1 is SGHRS and CDR2 YFSETQ. Trimming cost V 4 bases and J 1 base, with 17 bases left between them. The CDR3 protein is CASSLRQGSGNTEAFF. The CDR3 coding sequence is TGCGCCAGCAGCCTACGCCAGGGTAGCGGGAACACTGAAGCTTTCTTT.

Turning to this clonotype: A much larger clone lies one base from this, so it may be a read error. V gene TRBV6-2 or TRBV6-3 combines with J gene TRBJ2-7; a weak D match, TRBD1 (6 bases). The CDR3 spans 15 residues. Germline V CDR1 and CDR2: MNHEY, SVGEGT. The CDR3 loop is CASSYGQISTYELYF. The DNA of the CDR3 is TGTGCCAGCAGCTACGGACAGATTTCTACCTACGAGCTGTACTTC.

The chain joins TRBV7-2 to TRBJ1-2, with 8 bases aligning to TRBD1. This CDR3 region has 14 residues. The germline CDR1 and CDR2 sequences are SGHTA and FQGNSA. Germline trimming cut 6 bases from V and 7 bases from J; bases unmatched to any gene: 10. In nucleotides, the CDR3 is TGTGCCAGCAGACCCGACAGGGGCATGGGTGGCTACACCTTC. It encodes CASRPDRGMGGYTF. Looking up the rest from reference TRBV7-2 and TRBJ1-2 gives the full variable domain: GAGVSQSPSNKVTEKGKDVELRCDPISGHTALYWYRQSLGQGLEFLIYFQGNSAPDKSGLPSDRFSAERTGGSVSTLTIQRTQQEDSAVYLCASRPDRGMGGYTFGSGTRLTVV.

Only a few counts were recorded for this clonotype. The CDR3 DNA reads as TGCAGTGCTAGAGTACCGGCCTCCGGGGGCGAGCAGTACTTC. Translation: CSARVPASGGEQYF. V usage is TRBV20-1 and J usage is TRBJ2-7; TRBD2 is a possible D gene (6 bases). The germline V gene has CDR1 DFQATT and CDR2 SNEGSKA (reference sequence). The V gene lost 1 base and the J gene lost 6 bases, with 16 bases spanning the gap. This CDR3 region has 14 residues.

This clonotype was seen repeatedly, ten times or more. The chain couples TRBV29-1 to TRBJ2-4, with D possibly being TRBD1 (5 bases). Germline loops: CDR1 SQVTM, CDR2 ANQGSEA. V lost 4 bases and J 7 bases, leaving 14 bases between the germline ends. The CDR3 spans 13 residues. Here the CDR3 DNA reads TGCAGCGTTGTCAGAGACAGCCTCAACATTCAGTACTTC. Encoded protein: CSVVRDSLNIQYF.

This rearrangement joins TRBV6-5 to TRBJ2-3, with D perhaps matching TRBD1 (7 bases). The germline V gene encodes CDR1 MNHEY and CDR2 SVGAGI. V dropped 2 bases and J dropped 4 bases, with 16 bases sitting between them. The CDR3 has 16 residues. The chain's CDR3 is CASSYNLQGDSDTQYF. CDR3 bases: TGTGCCAGCAGTTACAACCTTCAGGGGGACTCAGATACGCAGTATTTT.